This T cell receptor (beta chain) was sequenced in a study of blood T cell repertoires in COVID-19. Study overall: There were acute and convalescent COVID-19 samples, and they came from the United States, Italy and Spain. T cells, B-cell-depleted T cells, or PBMCs provided the cDNA or gDNA that served as material.

In the authors' methods: Amplification of reference gene primers provided the estimated nucleated cell counts. Libraries were prepared by immunoSEQ multiplex PCR; TCRdb keeps only in-frame clonotypes and omits some of them. From that table come the V and J calls and clone size; the DNA was used to work out D and trimming. There are 450,000 or so clones in the sample; 70% to 90% occur only once, and more than 0.7% lies in the top ten. During active infection, Seattle patients enrolled and were then monitored through disease. This clone was recorded once. The sample consisted of peripheral blood. The clonotype was recovered from a man aged 18 to 30 with COVID-19, enrolled during active disease.

CDR3 DNA: TGTGCCAGCAGCAGCCAACCAGGCGTATCCTACAATGAGCAGTTCTTC. Protein sequence: CASSSQPGVSYNEQFF. This rearrangement joins TRBV4-2 to TRBJ2-1; no reliable D call. The length of the CDR3 is 16 residues. Germline CDR1 is LGHNA and CDR2 is YNFKEQ. The V end lost 5 bases, the J end lost 1 base, and 15 bases lay between the germline ends.